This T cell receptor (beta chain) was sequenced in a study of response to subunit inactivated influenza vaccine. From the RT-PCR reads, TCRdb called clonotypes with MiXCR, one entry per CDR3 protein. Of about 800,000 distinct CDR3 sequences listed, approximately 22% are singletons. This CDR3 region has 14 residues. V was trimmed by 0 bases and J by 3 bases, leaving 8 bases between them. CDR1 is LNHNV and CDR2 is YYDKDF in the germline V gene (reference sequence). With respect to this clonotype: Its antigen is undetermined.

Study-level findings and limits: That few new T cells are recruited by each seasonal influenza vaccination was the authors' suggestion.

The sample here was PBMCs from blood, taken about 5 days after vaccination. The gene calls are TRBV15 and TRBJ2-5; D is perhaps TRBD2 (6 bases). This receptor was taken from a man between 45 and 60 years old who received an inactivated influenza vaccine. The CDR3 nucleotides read TGTGCCACCAGCAGAGATGGGGGGAAAGAGACCCAGTACTTC. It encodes CATSRDGGKETQYF.